A selection of T cell receptor beta chains follows, all from one sample in a study of OX40 agonist ivuxolimab in advanced cancers. The data were produced by immunoSEQ multiplex PCR, yet TCRdb's version contains in-frame clones alone and is incomplete. The table lists roughly 56,000 clones, approximately 79% of them singletons, with more than 3% in the top ten. The sequencing used CD4+ or CD8+ T cells sorted from blood, collected in a trial of the OX40 agonist ivuxolimab. All receptors derive from an adult with an advanced solid tumor such as melanoma, head and neck, liver or kidney cancer. Each CDR3 is given with its conserved first and last residue. Fields, in order: clone size, J gene, D gene, V gene, CDR3 DNA, CDR3 protein. D genes are given only for firm matches. Rows may omit the clone size; those that give it use once, few, many or a size class.

clone size: .; J gene: TRBJ1-1; D gene: .; V gene: TRBV5-4; CDR3 DNA: TGTGCCAGCAGCTTGTTAGCCCGGACAGCCAGCCGTGAAGCTTTCTTT; CDR3 protein: CASSLLARTASREAFF
clone size: .; J gene: TRBJ2-1; D gene: .; V gene: TRBV6-5; CDR3 DNA: TGTGCCAGCACTCGTCAAGACAATGAGCAGTTCTTC; CDR3 protein: CASTRQDNEQFF
clone size: .; J gene: TRBJ1-2; D gene: TRBD1; V gene: TRBV2; CDR3 DNA: TGTGCCAGCAGTGTTAGACAGGGTCCGGGCTACACCTTC; CDR3 protein: CASSVRQGPGYTF
clone size: few; J gene: TRBJ1-1; D gene: TRBD1; V gene: TRBV7-9; CDR3 DNA: TGTGCCAGCAGCTTCTGGGACAGAGAAGCTTTCTTT; CDR3 protein: CASSFWDREAFF
clone size: .; J gene: TRBJ1-1; D gene: .; V gene: TRBV4-1; CDR3 DNA: TGCGCCAGCAGCCAAGCGAGGGAGGCTGAAGCTTTCTTT; CDR3 protein: CASSQAREAEAFF
clone size: .; J gene: TRBJ2-7; D gene: .; V gene: TRBV11-2; CDR3 DNA: TGTGCCAGCAGCCCTATCTACACGGCAGGCGAGCAGTACTTC; CDR3 protein: CASSPIYTAGEQYF
clone size: .; J gene: TRBJ2-7; D gene: TRBD1; V gene: TRBV19; CDR3 DNA: TGTGCCAGTACCCAGGAAAGGCCGGGACAGGGGGCTGTTTACGAGCAGTACTTC; CDR3 protein: CASTQERPGQGAVYEQYF
clone size: .; J gene: TRBJ2-7; D gene: TRBD2; V gene: TRBV11-3; CDR3 DNA: TGTGCCAGCAGCCGCCTCGGGGGGAGCTCCTACGAGCAGTACTTC; CDR3 protein: CASSRLGGSSYEQYF
clone size: .; J gene: TRBJ1-6; D gene: .; V gene: TRBV28; CDR3 DNA: TGTGCCAGCAGTTCCCTGGCGGTCTATAATTCACCCCTCCACTTT; CDR3 protein: CASSSLAVYNSPLHF
clone size: few; J gene: TRBJ2-1; D gene: .; V gene: TRBV18; CDR3 DNA: TGTGCCAGCTCACCCGATGGAGGCGGCCACAATGAGCAGTTCTTC; CDR3 protein: CASSPDGGGHNEQFF
clone size: .; J gene: TRBJ2-1; D gene: .; V gene: TRBV28; CDR3 DNA: TGTGCCAGCAGTTACCAGGGGTACAATGAGCAGTTCTTC; CDR3 protein: CASSYQGYNEQFF
clone size: few; J gene: TRBJ1-6; D gene: TRBD1; V gene: TRBV12-5; CDR3 DNA: TGTGCTAGTGGACAGGGGCTTAATTCACCCCTCCACTTT; CDR3 protein: CASGQGLNSPLHF
clone size: .; J gene: TRBJ1-2; D gene: TRBD1; V gene: TRBV29-1; CDR3 DNA: TGCAGCGCGGGACAGGAGGATGGCTACACCTTC; CDR3 protein: CSAGQEDGYTF
clone size: .; J gene: TRBJ1-3; D gene: .; V gene: TRBV9; CDR3 DNA: TGTGCCAGCAGCGTAGTAGGAGGAAGTACCTCTGGAAACACCATATATTTT; CDR3 protein: CASSVVGGSTSGNTIYF
clone size: .; J gene: TRBJ2-2; D gene: TRBD1; V gene: TRBV6-1; CDR3 DNA: TGTGCCAGCAGTGATACAGGGGGAAACACCGGGGAGCTGTTTTTT; CDR3 protein: CASSDTGGNTGELFF
clone size: once; J gene: TRBJ1-5; D gene: .; V gene: TRBV18; CDR3 DNA: TGTGCCAGCTCACAGGCAAAACTGAGCAATCAGCCCCAGCATTTT; CDR3 protein: CASSQAKLSNQPQHF
clone size: .; J gene: TRBJ1-5; D gene: .; V gene: TRBV18; CDR3 DNA: TGTGCCAGCTCACCAAATACAGGGAGAGACAATCAGCCCCAGCATTTT; CDR3 protein: CASSPNTGRDNQPQHF
clone size: .; J gene: TRBJ2-1; D gene: TRBD2; V gene: TRBV6-1; CDR3 DNA: TGTGCCAGCAGTCCCGTCGGGACTACCAGGAATGAGCAGTTCTTC; CDR3 protein: CASSPVGTTRNEQFF
clone size: .; J gene: TRBJ1-1; D gene: .; V gene: TRBV5-1; CDR3 DNA: TGCGCCAGCAGCTTGGCCGGCTCTGGGGGGACTGAAGCTTTCTTT; CDR3 protein: CASSLAGSGGTEAFF
clone size: few; J gene: TRBJ2-6; D gene: .; V gene: TRBV6-1; CDR3 DNA: TGTGCCAGCAGTGAAGGGGTGGGAGCTGGGGCCAACGTCCTGACTTTC; CDR3 protein: CASSEGVGAGANVLTF
clone size: .; J gene: TRBJ2-1; D gene: TRBD1; V gene: TRBV19; CDR3 DNA: TGTGCCAGCAGGCTCGGGGACAGGGCGGGCTACAATGAGCAGTTCTTC; CDR3 protein: CASRLGDRAGYNEQFF
clone size: .; J gene: TRBJ2-5; D gene: .; V gene: TRBV9; CDR3 DNA: TGTGCCAGCAGCGTAGCTACGAAGGGAGGACAAATTCAAGAGACCCAGTACTTC; CDR3 protein: CASSVATKGGQIQETQYF
clone size: few; J gene: TRBJ2-3; D gene: TRBD2; V gene: TRBV10-2; CDR3 DNA: TGCGCCAGCATGGGGGGGGACGCAGATACGCAGTATTTT; CDR3 protein: CASMGGDADTQYF
clone size: .; J gene: TRBJ2-1; D gene: TRBD1; V gene: TRBV19; CDR3 DNA: TGTGCCAGTAGTATAGACTCCAAGAGACAGGGGCAGTTCTTC; CDR3 protein: CASSIDSKRQGQFF
clone size: .; J gene: TRBJ1-1; D gene: .; V gene: TRBV6-5; CDR3 DNA: TGTGCCAGCAGTTACACCAGAGAAAACGCTTTCTTT; CDR3 protein: CASSYTRENAFF
clone size: .; J gene: TRBJ1-1; D gene: TRBD1; V gene: TRBV4-1; CDR3 DNA: TGCGCCAGCAGCCAAGATCCGAACAGGGGGAACACTGAAGCTTTCTTT; CDR3 protein: CASSQDPNRGNTEAFF
clone size: .; J gene: TRBJ2-5; D gene: TRBD1; V gene: TRBV28; CDR3 DNA: TGTGCCAGCAGTTTAGTAGGACAGGAGTACTTC; CDR3 protein: CASSLVGQEYF
clone size: .; J gene: TRBJ2-3; D gene: .; V gene: TRBV7-2; CDR3 DNA: TGTGCCAGCAGCTTAGCCGCTAGCACAGATACGCAGTATTTT; CDR3 protein: CASSLAASTDTQYF